The next 4 T cell receptor beta chains were all read from a single sample in a study of blood T cell repertoires in COVID-19. Repertoires were generated with immunoSEQ multiplex PCR, while TCRdb's copy carries only in-frame clones and drops some. The data contain some 140,000 clones, about 70% of them seen just once; the ten biggest clones take up 13%. The sample was peripheral blood. The receptors stem from a man older than 75 with acute or convalescent COVID-19.

The V call is TRBV12-3 or TRBV12-4, the J call TRBJ1-5; D call uncertain. The CDR3 loop spans 13 amino acids. Trimming took 3 bases from V and 6 from J, leaving 9 bases between them. The CDR3 DNA reads as TGTGCCAGCAGTTTTAACGGTGGTCAGCCCCAGCATTTT. It encodes CASSFNGGQPQHF.

This clone was detected once. This rearrangement joins TRBV7-9 to TRBJ1-1; D is unresolved. CDR3 size: 13 residues. The V gene lost 7 bases and the J gene lost 3 bases, with 12 bases spanning the gap. Germline assignment: CDR1 SEHNR and CDR2 FQNEAQ (reference sequence). The CDR3 spells CASTLTVDTEAFF. The CDR3 bases are TGTGCCAGCACCCTTACTGTGGACACTGAAGCTTTCTTT.

The V gene is TRBV28, the J gene TRBJ1-3; 7 bases agree with TRBD1. This CDR3 contains 16 residues. J was trimmed by 0 bases and V by 4 bases; bases with no gene match: 6. Germline V gene sequence: CDR1 MDHEN, CDR2 SYDVKM. The CDR3 is CASSSGQVISGNTIYF. The CDR3 DNA follows: TGTGCCAGCAGTTCCGGACAGGTTATCTCTGGAAACACCATATATTTT.

The chain has TRBV4-3 and TRBJ2-2, with 9 bases aligning to TRBD2. Germline CDR1 and CDR2: LGHNA and YSLEER. The CDR3 covers 16 residues. V was clipped by 3 bases and J by 5 bases; unmatched bases: 7. Here the CDR3 reads CASSHGAGGQTGELFF. CDR3 coding DNA: TGCGCCAGCAGCCACGGGGCGGGGGGGCAGACCGGGGAGCTGTTTTTT.